Included here is one T cell receptor (beta chain) sequence, with context. Its cognate antigen is unknown. CD45RO-negative cells were positively selected for CCR7, leaving out terminally differentiated effector memory CD45RA+ cells. The entry originates in a study of shared clonotypes between healthy human individuals. General observations from the study: Several donors shared around 5.2% of their naive CD4 clonotypes. In general, naive subsets displayed greater estimated richness than memory subsets did.

In germline, CDR1 is SGHAT, CDR2 FQNNGV. This CDR3 comprises 15 residues. Trimming pared 5 bases from V and 3 bases from J, leaving 17 bases between. Deep level was the assay's run setting. Per the authors' pipeline: ImmunoSEQ gave junction-only sequences without quality scores, so filtering differed. Repertoires were generated with immunoSEQ multiplex PCR, while TCRdb's copy carries only in-frame clones and drops some. V, J and clone size are those of that table, while D and trimming were read from the DNA. In the table there are around 1.9 million clones, about 94% of which are singletons. This chain connects TRBV11-2 to TRBJ2-7; TRBD2 is a possible D gene (5 bases). The sequence derives from a man between 18 and 35 years old in good health. Some clones in this sample may be carry-over from other donors' samples. The specimen sequenced was naive CD8+ T cells from PBMCs. The CDR3 reads CASSLLAMGDYEQYF. In DNA form, the CDR3 reads TGTGCCAGCAGCCTCTTAGCGATGGGCGACTACGAGCAGTACTTC.